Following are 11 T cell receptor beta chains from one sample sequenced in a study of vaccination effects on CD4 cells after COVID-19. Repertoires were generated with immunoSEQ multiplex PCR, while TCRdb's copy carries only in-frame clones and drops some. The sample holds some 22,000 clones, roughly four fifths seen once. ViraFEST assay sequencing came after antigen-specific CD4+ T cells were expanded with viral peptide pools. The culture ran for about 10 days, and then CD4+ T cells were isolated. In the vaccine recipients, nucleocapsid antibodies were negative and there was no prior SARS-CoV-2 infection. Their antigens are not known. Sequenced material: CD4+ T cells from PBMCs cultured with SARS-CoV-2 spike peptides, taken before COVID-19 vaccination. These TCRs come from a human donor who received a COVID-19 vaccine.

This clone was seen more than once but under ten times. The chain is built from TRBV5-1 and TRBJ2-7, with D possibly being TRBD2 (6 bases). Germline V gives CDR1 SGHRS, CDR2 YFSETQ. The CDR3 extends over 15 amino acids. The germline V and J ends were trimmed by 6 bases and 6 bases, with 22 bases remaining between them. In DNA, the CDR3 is TGCGCCAGCATCCCGAATCCCGGGGAGGTGACCGAGCAGTACTTC. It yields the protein CASIPNPGEVTEQYF.

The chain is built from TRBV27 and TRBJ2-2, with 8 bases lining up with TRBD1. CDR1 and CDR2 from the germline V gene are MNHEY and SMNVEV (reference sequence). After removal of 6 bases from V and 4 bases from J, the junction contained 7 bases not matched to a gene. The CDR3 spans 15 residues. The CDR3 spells CASSPTGVITGELFF. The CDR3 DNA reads TGTGCCAGCAGCCCGACAGGGGTTATCACCGGGGAGCTGTTTTTT.

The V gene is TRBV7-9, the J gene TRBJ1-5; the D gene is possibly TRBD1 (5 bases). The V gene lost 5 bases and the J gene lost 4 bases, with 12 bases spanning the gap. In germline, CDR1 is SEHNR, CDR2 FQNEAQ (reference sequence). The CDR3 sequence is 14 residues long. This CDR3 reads CASSPGTANQPQHF. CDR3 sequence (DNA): TGTGCCAGCAGCCCCGGGACGGCTAATCAGCCCCAGCATTTT. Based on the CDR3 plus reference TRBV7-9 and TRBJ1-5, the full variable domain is DTGVSQNPRHKITKRGQNVTFRCDPISEHNRLYWYRQTLGQGPEFLTYFQNEAQLEKSRLLSDRFSAERPKGSFSTLEIQRTEQGDSAMYLCASSPGTANQPQHFGDGTRLSIL.

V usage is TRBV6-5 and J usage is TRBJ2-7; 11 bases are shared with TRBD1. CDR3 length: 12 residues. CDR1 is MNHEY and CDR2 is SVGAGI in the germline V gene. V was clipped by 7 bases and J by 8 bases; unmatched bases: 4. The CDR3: CASTRDRGKQYF. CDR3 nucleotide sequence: TGTGCCAGCACCCGGGACAGGGGGAAGCAGTACTTC.

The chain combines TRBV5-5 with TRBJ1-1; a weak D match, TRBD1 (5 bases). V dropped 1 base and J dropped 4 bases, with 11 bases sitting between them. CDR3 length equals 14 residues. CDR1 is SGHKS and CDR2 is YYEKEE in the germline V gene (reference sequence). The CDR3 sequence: CASSLWGEGTEAFF. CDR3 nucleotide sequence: TGTGCCAGCAGCTTGTGGGGGGAGGGCACTGAAGCTTTCTTT. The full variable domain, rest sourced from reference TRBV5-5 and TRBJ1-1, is DAGVTQSPTHLIKTRGQQVTLRCSPISGHKSVSWYQQVLGQGPQFIFQYYEKEERGRGNFPDRFSARQFPNYSSELNVNALLLGDSALYLCASSLWGEGTEAFFGQGTRLTVV.

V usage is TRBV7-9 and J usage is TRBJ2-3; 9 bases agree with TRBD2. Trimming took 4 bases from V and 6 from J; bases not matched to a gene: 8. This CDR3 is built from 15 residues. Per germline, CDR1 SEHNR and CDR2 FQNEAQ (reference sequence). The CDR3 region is CASSSGTSSADTQYF. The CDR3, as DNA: TGTGCCAGCAGCTCCGGGACTAGCTCTGCTGATACGCAGTATTTT. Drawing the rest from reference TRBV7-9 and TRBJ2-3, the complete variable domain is DTGVSQNPRHKITKRGQNVTFRCDPISEHNRLYWYRQTLGQGPEFLTYFQNEAQLEKSRLLSDRFSAERPKGSFSTLEIQRTEQGDSAMYLCASSSGTSSADTQYFGPGTRLTVL.

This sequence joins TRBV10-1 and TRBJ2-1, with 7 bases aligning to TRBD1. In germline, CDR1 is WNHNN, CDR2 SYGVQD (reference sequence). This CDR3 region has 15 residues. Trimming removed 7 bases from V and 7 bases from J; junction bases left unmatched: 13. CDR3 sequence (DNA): TGCGCCAGCAAGTCCGGGACAGCGTCCGAGAATGAGCAGTTCTTC. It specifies CASKSGTASENEQFF.

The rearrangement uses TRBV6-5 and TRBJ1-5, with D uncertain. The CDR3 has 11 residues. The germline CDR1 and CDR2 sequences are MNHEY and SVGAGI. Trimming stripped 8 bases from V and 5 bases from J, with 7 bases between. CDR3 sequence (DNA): TGTGCCAGCCGCCGATATCAGCCCCAGCATTTT. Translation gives CASRRYQPQHF.

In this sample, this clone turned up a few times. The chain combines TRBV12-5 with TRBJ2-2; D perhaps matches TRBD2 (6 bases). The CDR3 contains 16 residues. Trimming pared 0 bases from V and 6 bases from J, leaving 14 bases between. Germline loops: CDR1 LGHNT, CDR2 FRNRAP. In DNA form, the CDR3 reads TGTGCTAGTGGTTTGGTAGTCGGGAGAATGGCCGGGGAGCTGTTTTTT. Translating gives CASGLVVGRMAGELFF. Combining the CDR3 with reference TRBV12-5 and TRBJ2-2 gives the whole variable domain DARVTQTPRHKVTEMGQEVTMRCQPILGHNTVFWYRQTMMQGLELLAYFRNRAPLDDSGMPKDRFSAEMPDATLATLKIQPSEPRDSAVYFCASGLVVGRMAGELFFGEGSRLTVL.

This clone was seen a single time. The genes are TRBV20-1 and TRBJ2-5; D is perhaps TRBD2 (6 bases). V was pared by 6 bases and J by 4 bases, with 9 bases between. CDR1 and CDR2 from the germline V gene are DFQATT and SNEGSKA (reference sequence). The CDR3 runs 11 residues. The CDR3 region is CSARLVETQYF. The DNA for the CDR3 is TGCAGTGCACGACTAGTAGAGACCCAGTACTTC.

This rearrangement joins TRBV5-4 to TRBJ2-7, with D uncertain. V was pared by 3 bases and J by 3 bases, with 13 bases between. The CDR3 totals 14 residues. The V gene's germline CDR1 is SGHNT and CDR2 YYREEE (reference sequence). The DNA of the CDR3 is TGTGCCAGCAGCTGGCGCCCCCGAAGCTACGAGCAGTACTTC. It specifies CASSWRPRSYEQYF.